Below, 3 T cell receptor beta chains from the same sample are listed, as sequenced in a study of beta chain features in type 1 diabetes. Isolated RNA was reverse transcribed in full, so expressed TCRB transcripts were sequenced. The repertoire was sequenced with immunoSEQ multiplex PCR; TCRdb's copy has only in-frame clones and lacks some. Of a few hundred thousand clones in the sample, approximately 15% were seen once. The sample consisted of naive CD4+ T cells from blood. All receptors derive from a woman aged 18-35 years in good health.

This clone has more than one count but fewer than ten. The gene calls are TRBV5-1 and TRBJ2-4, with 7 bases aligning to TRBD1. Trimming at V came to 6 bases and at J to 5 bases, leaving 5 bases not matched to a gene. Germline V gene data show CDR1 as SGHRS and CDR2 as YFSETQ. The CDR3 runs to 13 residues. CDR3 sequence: CASTPGQQNIQYF. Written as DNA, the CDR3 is TGCGCCAGCACTCCGGGACAGCAAAACATTCAGTACTTC.

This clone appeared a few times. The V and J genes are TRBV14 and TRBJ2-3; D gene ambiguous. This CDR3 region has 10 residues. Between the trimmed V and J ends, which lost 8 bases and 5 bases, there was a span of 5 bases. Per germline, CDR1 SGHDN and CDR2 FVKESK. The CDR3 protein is CASPRDTQYF. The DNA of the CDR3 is TGTGCCAGCCCGAGAGATACGCAGTATTTT. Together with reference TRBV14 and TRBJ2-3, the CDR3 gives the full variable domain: EAGVTQFPSHSVIEKGQTVTLRCDPISGHDNLYWYRRVMGKEIKFLLHFVKESKQDESGMPNNRFLAERTGGTYSTLKVQPAELEDSGVYFCASPRDTQYFGPGTRLTVL.

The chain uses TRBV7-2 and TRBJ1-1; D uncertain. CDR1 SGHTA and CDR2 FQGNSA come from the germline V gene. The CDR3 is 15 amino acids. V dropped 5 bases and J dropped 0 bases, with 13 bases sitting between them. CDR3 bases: TGTGCCAGCAGCCCGAGGAGGGTTATGAACACTGAAGCTTTCTTT. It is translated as CASSPRRVMNTEAFF.